The T cell receptor beta chain under discussion was sequenced for a study of blood T cell repertoires in COVID-19. Under the authors' procedure: Cell counts per sample came from amplifying reference gene primers. Sequencing used immunoSEQ multiplex PCR; TCRdb keeps in-frame clones, though not all of them. The V and J calls and clone size were taken over from that table, and D and trimming were inferred from the DNA. Among about 120,000 clones listed, around four fifths were seen once. Sample: peripheral blood. This TCR was sampled from a man aged 60-69 years with acute or convalescent COVID-19.

CDR3 amino acids: CASSSPGLAGDTDTQYF. CDR3 DNA sequence: TGTGCCAGCAGCTCCCCGGGACTAGCGGGAGACACAGATACGCAGTATTTT. This chain uses TRBV7-3 with TRBJ2-3, with 14 bases matching TRBD2. This CDR3 is built from 17 residues. V lost 4 bases to trimming and J lost 2 bases; unmatched junction nucleotides: 5. The germline CDR1 and CDR2 sequences are SGHTA and FQGTGA.